This TCR beta chain was identified in a study of T cell repertoires in cytomegalovirus infection. One entry per CDR3 protein results from TCRdb running MiXCR on the reads. Of 97,000 or so distinct CDR3 sequences listed, about 17% are singletons. The V gene's germline CDR1 is MGHRA and CDR2 YSYEKL. The CDR3 is 15 residues long. V was pared by 0 bases and J by 3 bases, with 12 bases between. This clonotype was observed a handful of times. This sequence was found in a human donor in good health (CMV status not recorded). Some clones in this sample may be carry-over from other donors' samples. The rearrangement links TRBV4-1 to TRBJ2-7; D call uncertain. The specimen sequenced was PBMCs. The CDR3 sequence: CASSQDAGSFYEQYF. The CDR3 DNA reads TGCGCCAGCAGCCAAGATGCCGGTAGCTTCTACGAGCAGTACTTC.